This is a list of T cell receptor beta chains from one sample in a study of blood T cell repertoires in COVID-19. TCRdb's table, derived via immunoSEQ multiplex PCR, lists solely in-frame clones and lacks some. The data hold hundreds of thousands of clones, with roughly four fifths observed a single time. Sequences were obtained from peripheral blood. All receptors come from an elderly woman with acute or convalescent COVID-19. CDR3s include the opening cysteine and the closing phenylalanine or tryptophan. Each record gives: D gene, J gene, V gene, clone size, CDR3 DNA, CDR3 protein. The D gene is left open where the match is weak. Clone size is not always given. Where it is, it says once, few, many or a class for expanded clones.

D: TRBD1
J: TRBJ1-4
V: TRBV30
size: -
DNA: TGTGCCTGGAGTGTCCGGGACAGGGGATACACTAATGAAAAACTGTTTTTT
CDR3: CAWSVRDRGYTNEKLFF

D: -
J: TRBJ1-2
V: TRBV3-1/TRBV3-2
size: -
DNA: TGTGCCAGCAGCCAAAGAGGGCGGGGGGACGTGGACTATGGCTACACCTTC
CDR3: CASSQRGRGDVDYGYTF

D: -
J: TRBJ1-2
V: TRBV7-6
size: -
DNA: TGTGCCAGCAGCCCGAGCGCTAAGCAGGGAGGCGTTGGCTACACCTTC
CDR3: CASSPSAKQGGVGYTF

D: -
J: TRBJ2-3
V: TRBV5-8
size: -
DNA: TGTGCCAGCAGCCCTTCGTTAGATACGCAGTATTTT
CDR3: CASSPSLDTQYF

D: -
J: TRBJ2-5
V: TRBV2
size: -
DNA: TGTGCCAGCAGGGGTCTAGCGGAGACCCAGTACTTC
CDR3: CASRGLAETQYF

D: TRBD1
J: TRBJ2-7
V: TRBV28
size: -
DNA: TGTGCCAGCAGTTTAATGGGACAGGGGGCGTGGGAGCAGTACTTC
CDR3: CASSLMGQGAWEQYF

D: TRBD1
J: TRBJ2-4
V: TRBV5-1
size: -
DNA: TGCGCCAGCAGCCCGTGGACAGGGGGTCTATCCAAAAACATTCAGTACTTC
CDR3: CASSPWTGGLSKNIQYF

D: -
J: TRBJ2-5
V: TRBV6-1
size: -
DNA: TGTGCCAGCAGTGAAAGAGAGGGTATCGAGACCCAGTACTTC
CDR3: CASSEREGIETQYF

D: TRBD1
J: TRBJ1-6
V: TRBV5-1
size: -
DNA: TGCGCCAGCAGCCCAACCGACAGGGGCGGGAATTCACCCCTCCACTTT
CDR3: CASSPTDRGGNSPLHF

D: -
J: TRBJ2-7
V: TRBV6-1
size: -
DNA: TGTGCCAGCAGTGAAGCGAGGAGGAGACCCTACGAGCAGTACTTC
CDR3: CASSEARRRPYEQYF

D: -
J: TRBJ2-7
V: TRBV19
size: -
DNA: TGTGCCAGTAGACAGGGATACGAGCAGTACTTC
CDR3: CASRQGYEQYF

D: TRBD1
J: TRBJ1-5
V: TRBV7-9
size: -
DNA: TGTGCCAGCAGCTTGGGACGAGGGGGCCCCAATCAGCCCCAGCATTTT
CDR3: CASSLGRGGPNQPQHF

D: TRBD1
J: TRBJ2-7
V: TRBV5-1
size: few
DNA: TGCGCCAGCAGCTTGGAGGACAGGGTGGGCGAGCAGTACTTC
CDR3: CASSLEDRVGEQYF

D: -
J: TRBJ1-1
V: TRBV5-1
size: -
DNA: TGCGCCAGCAGCTCAACAGTGAACACTGAAGCTTTCTTT
CDR3: CASSSTVNTEAFF

D: TRBD1
J: TRBJ1-6
V: TRBV27
size: few
DNA: TGTGCCAGCAGTTCGGAGAGAGGCAGGGGGTTCTCCTATAATTCACCCCTCCACTTT
CDR3: CASSSERGRGFSYNSPLHF

D: -
J: TRBJ2-1
V: TRBV7-3
size: -
DNA: TGTGCCAGCAGCCAGGACAGCTTCAGCTCCTACAATGAGCAGTTCTTC
CDR3: CASSQDSFSSYNEQFF

D: -
J: TRBJ1-5
V: TRBV9
size: -
DNA: TGTGCCAGCAGCGCCGCCGGGGGGAATCAGCCCCAGCATTTT
CDR3: CASSAAGGNQPQHF

D: TRBD1
J: TRBJ1-6
V: TRBV27
size: -
DNA: TGTGCCAGCAGTTCACAACAGGGGTATAATTCACCCCTCCACTTT
CDR3: CASSSQQGYNSPLHF